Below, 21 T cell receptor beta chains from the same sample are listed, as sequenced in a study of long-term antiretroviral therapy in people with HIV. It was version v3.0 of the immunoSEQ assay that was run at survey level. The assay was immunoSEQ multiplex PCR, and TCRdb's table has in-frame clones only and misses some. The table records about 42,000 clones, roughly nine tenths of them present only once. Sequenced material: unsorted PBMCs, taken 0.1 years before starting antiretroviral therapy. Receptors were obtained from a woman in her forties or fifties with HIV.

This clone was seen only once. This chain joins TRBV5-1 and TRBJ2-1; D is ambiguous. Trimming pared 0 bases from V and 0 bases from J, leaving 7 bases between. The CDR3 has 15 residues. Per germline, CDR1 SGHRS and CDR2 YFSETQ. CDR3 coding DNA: TGCGCCAGCAGCTTGGGCGGAAGCTCCTACAATGAGCAGTTCTTC. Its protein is CASSLGGSSYNEQFF.

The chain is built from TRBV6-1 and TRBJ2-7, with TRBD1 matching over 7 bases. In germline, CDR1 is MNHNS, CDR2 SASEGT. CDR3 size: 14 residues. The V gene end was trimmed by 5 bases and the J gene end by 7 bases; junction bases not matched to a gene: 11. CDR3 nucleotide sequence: TGTGCCAGCAGTTCTCGGGACAGCCTTTGGGAGCAGTACTTC. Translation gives CASSSRDSLWEQYF.

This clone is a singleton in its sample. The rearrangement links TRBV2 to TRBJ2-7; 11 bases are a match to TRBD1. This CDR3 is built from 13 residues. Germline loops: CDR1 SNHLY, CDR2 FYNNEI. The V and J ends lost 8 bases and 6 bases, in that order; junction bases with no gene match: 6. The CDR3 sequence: CASGTGGQREQYF. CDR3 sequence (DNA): TGTGCCAGCGGGACAGGGGGACAACGCGAGCAGTACTTC.

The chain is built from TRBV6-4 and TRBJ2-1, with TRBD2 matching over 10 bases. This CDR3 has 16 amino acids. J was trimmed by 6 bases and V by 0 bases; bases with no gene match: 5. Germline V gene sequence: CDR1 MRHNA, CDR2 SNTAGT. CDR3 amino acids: CASSDSSGGVSNEQFF. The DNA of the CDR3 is TGTGCCAGCAGTGACTCGAGCGGGGGGGTATCCAATGAGCAGTTCTTC.

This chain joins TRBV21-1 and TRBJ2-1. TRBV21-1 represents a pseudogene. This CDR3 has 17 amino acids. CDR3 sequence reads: CASSKEPGQSSYNEQFF. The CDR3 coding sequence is TGTGCCAGCAGCAAAGAGCCGGGGCAGAGCTCCTACAATGAGCAGTTCTTC.

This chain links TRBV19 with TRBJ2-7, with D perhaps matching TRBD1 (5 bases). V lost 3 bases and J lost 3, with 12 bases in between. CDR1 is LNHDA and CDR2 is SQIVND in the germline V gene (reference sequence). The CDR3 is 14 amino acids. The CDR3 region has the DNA TGTGCCAGTAGTATGTCCGACAGTAGCTACGAGCAGTACTTC. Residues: CASSMSDSSYEQYF.

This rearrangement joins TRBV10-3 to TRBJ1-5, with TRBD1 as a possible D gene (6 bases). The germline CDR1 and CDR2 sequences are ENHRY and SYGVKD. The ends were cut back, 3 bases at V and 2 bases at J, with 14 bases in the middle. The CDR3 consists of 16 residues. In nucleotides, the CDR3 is TGTGCCATCAGTGACACGCAGGGGAGCGGCAATCAGCCCCAGCATTTT. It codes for CAISDTQGSGNQPQHF.

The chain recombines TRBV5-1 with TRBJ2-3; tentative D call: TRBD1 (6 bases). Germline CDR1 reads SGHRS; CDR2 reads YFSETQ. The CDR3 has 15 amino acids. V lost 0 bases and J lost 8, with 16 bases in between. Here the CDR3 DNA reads TGCGCCAGCAGCTTGGTCCGGACAGCCGACGGTACGCAGTATTTT. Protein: CASSLVRTADGTQYF. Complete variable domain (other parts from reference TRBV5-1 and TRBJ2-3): KAGVTQTPRYLIKTRGQQVTLSCSPISGHRSVSWYQQTPGQGLQFLFEYFSETQRNKGNFPGRFSGRQFSNSRSEMNVSTLELGDSALYLCASSLVRTADGTQYFGPGTRLTVL.

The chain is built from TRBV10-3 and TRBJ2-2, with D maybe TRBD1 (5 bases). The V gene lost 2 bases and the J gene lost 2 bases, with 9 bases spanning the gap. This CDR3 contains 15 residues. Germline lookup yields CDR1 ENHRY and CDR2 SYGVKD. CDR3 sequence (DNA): TGTGCCATCAGTGAGGCAGGGATCAACACCGGGGAGCTGTTTTTT. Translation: CAISEAGINTGELFF.

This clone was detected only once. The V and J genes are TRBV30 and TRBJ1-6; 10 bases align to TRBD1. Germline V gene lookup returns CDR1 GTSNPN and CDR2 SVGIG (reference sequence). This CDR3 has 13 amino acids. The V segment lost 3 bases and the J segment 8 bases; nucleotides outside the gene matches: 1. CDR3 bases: TGTGCCTGGAGGGACAGGGGGTATTCACCCCTCCACTTT. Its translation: CAWRDRGYSPLHF.

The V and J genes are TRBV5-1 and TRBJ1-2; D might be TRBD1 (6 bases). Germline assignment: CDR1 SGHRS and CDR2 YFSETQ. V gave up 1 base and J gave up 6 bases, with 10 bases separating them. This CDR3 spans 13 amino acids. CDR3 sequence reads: CASSLSHRDGYTF. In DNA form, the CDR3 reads TGCGCCAGCAGCTTGTCCCACAGGGATGGCTACACCTTC.

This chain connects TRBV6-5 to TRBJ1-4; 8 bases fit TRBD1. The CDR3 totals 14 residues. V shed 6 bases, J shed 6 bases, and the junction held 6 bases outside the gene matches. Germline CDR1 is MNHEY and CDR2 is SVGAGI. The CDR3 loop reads CASRPGTGYEKLFF. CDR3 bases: TGTGCCAGCAGGCCCGGGACAGGTTATGAAAAACTGTTTTTT.

Here the CDR3 reads CASSLSHEQYF. The CDR3 DNA sequence: TGTGCCAGCAGCTTAAGCCACGAGCAGTACTTC. The rearrangement links TRBV7-8 to TRBJ2-7; unclear D gene. Looked up from germline, CDR1 is SGHVS and CDR2 is FQNEAQ. This CDR3 contains 11 residues. V shed 2 bases and J shed 5 bases, with 4 bases lying between them. Combining the CDR3 with reference TRBV7-8 and TRBJ2-7 gives the whole variable domain GAGVSQSPRYKVAKRGQDVALRCDPISGHVSLFWYQQALGQGPEFLTYFQNEAQLDKSGLPSDRFFAERPEGSVSTLKIQRTQQEDSAVYLCASSLSHEQYFGPGTRLTVT.

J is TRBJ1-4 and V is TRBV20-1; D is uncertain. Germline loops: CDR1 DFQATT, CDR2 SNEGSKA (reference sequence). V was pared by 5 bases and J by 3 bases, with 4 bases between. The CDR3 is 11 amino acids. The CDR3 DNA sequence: TGCAGTGCTCCATCTAATGAAAAACTGTTTTTT. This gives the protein CSAPSNEKLFF.

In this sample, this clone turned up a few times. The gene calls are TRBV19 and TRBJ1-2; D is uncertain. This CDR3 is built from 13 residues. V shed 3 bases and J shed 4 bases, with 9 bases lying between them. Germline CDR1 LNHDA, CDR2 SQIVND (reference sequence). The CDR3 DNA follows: TGTGCCAGTAGTATGTTACAGACCTATGGCTACACCTTC. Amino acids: CASSMLQTYGYTF.

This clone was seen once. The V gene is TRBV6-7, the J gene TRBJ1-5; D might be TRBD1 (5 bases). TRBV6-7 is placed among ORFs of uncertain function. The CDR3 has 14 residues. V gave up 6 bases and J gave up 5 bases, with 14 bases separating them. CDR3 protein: CASRNRTLHQPQHF. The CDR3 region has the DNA TGTGCCAGCAGAAACCGGACATTACATCAGCCCCAGCATTTT.

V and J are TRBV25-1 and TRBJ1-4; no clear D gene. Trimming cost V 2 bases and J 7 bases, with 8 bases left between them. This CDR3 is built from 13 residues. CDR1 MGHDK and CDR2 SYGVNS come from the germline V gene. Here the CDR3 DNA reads TGTGCCAGCAGTGAAGGTTTTTTTGAAAAACTGTTTTTT. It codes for CASSEGFFEKLFF.

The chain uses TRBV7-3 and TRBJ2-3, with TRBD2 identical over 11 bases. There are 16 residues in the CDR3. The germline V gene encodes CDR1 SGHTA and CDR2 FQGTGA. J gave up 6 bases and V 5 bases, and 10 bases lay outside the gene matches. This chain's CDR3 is CASSALAGGPFDTQYF. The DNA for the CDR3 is TGTGCCAGCAGCGCCCTAGCGGGGGGTCCGTTTGATACGCAGTATTTT.

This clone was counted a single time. The CDR3 spells CASSLGAPGEIRNTIYF. For the CDR3, the DNA is TGCGCCAGCAGCTTGGGGGCTCCAGGAGAAATCCGAAACACCATATATTTT. This chain joins TRBV5-1 and TRBJ1-3; no firm D call. Trimming shortened V by 0 bases and J by 5 bases, and 18 bases separated the two germline ends. Germline lookup yields CDR1 SGHRS and CDR2 YFSETQ. This CDR3 comprises 17 residues.

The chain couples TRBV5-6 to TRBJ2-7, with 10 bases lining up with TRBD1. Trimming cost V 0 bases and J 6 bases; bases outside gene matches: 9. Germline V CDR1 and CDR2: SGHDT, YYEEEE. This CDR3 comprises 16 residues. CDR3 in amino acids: CASSLGAGTGVAEQYF. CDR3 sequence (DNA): TGTGCCAGCAGCTTGGGGGCCGGGACAGGGGTCGCCGAGCAGTACTTC.

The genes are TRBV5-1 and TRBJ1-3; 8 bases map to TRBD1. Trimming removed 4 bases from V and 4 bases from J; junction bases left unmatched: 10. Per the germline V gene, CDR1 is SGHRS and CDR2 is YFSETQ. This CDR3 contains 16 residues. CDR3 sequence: CASSPGTGGAGNTIYF. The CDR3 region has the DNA TGCGCCAGCAGCCCGGGAACAGGGGGTGCAGGAAACACCATATATTTT. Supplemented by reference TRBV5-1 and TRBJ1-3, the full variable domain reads KAGVTQTPRYLIKTRGQQVTLSCSPISGHRSVSWYQQTPGQGLQFLFEYFSETQRNKGNFPGRFSGRQFSNSRSEMNVSTLELGDSALYLCASSPGTGGAGNTIYFGEGSWLTVV.